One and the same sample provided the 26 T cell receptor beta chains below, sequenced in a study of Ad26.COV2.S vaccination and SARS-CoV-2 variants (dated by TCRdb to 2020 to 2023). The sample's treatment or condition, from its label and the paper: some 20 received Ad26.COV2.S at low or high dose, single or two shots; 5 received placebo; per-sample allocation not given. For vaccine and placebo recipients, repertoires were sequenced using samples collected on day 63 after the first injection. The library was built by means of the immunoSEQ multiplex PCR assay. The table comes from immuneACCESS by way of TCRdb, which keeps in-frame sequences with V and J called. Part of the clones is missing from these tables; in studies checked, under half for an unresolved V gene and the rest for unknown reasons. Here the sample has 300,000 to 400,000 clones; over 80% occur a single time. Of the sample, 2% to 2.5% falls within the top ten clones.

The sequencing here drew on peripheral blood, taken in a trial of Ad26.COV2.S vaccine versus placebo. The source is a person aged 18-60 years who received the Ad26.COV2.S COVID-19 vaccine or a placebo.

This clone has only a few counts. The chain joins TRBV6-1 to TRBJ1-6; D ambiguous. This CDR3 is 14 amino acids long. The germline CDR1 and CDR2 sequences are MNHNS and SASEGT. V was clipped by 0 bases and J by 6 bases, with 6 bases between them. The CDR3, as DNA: TGTGCCAGCAGTGAAGCGCGGCCTAATTCACCCCTCCACTTT. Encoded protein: CASSEARPNSPLHF.

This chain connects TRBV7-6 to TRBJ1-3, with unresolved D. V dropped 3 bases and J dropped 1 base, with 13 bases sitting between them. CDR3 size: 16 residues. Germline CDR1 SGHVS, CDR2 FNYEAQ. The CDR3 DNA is TGTGCCAGCAGCTTTCATTCAGACGGGTCTGGAAACACCATATATTTT. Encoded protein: CASSFHSDGSGNTIYF.

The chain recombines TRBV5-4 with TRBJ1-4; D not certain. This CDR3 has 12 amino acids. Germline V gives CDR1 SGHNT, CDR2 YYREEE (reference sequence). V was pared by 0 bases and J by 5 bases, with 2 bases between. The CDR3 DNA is TGTGCCAGCAGCTTGGCCAATGAAAAACTGTTTTTT. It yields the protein CASSLANEKLFF.

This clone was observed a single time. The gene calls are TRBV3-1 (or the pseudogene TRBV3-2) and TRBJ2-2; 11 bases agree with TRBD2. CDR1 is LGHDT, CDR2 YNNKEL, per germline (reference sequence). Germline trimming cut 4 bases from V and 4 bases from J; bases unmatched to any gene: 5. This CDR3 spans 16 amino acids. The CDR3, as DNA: TGTGCCAGCAGCCGATTAGCGGGGGGGGCCACCGGGGAGCTGTTTTTT. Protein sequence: CASSRLAGGATGELFF.

CDR3 region: CASSPNSGANVLTF. The CDR3 coding sequence is TGTGCCAGCTCTCCTAACTCTGGGGCCAACGTCCTGACTTTC. The chain combines TRBV18 with TRBJ2-6, with D uncertain. The ends were cut back, 6 bases at V and 0 bases at J, with 6 bases in the middle. CDR3 length equals 14 residues. Germline lookup yields CDR1 KGHSH and CDR2 LQKENI.

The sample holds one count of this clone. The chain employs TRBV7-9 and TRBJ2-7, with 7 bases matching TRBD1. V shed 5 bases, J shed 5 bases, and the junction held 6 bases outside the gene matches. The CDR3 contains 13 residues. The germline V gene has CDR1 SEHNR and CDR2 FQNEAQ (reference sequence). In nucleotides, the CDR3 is TGTGCCAGCAGCGAGACAGGGATCCACGAGCAGTACTTC. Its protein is CASSETGIHEQYF.

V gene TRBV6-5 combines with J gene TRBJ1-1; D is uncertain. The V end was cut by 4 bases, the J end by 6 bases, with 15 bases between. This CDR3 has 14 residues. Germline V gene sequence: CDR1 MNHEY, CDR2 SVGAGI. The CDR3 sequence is CASSFRGPGAEAFF. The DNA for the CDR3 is TGTGCCAGCAGTTTCCGAGGACCGGGAGCTGAAGCTTTCTTT.

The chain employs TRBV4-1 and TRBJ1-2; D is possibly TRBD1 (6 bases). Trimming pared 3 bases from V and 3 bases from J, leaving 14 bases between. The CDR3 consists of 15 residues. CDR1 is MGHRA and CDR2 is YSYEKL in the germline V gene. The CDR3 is CASSQPPRGDYGYTF. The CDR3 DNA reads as TGCGCCAGCAGCCAGCCCCCCAGGGGCGACTATGGCTACACCTTC.

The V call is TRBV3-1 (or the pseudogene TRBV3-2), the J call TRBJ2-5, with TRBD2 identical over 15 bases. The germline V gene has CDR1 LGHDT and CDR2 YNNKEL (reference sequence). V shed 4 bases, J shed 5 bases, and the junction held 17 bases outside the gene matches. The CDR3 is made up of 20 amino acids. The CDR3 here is CASSLRTSGGARRVGETQYF. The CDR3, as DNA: TGTGCCAGCAGCCTGAGGACTAGCGGGGGGGCAAGGAGAGTTGGGGAGACCCAGTACTTC.

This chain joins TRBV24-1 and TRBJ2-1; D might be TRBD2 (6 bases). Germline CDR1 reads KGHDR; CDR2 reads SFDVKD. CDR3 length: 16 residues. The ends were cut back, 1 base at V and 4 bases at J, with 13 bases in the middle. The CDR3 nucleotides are TGTGCCACCAGTGATTTTGGCGGGGATAATTACAATGAGCAGTTCTTC. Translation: CATSDFGGDNYNEQFF.

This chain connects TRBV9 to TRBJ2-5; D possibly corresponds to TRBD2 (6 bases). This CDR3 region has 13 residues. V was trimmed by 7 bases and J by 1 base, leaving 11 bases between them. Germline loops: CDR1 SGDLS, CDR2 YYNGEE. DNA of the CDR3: TGTGCCAGCTCTAGACTAGGCCAAGAGACCCAGTACTTC. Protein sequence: CASSRLGQETQYF.

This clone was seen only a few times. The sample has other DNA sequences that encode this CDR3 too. CDR3 nucleotides: TGTGCCAGCAGTACAGGGGCTGGGACTGAAGCTTTCTTT. Translated: CASSTGAGTEAFF. V gene TRBV2 combines with J gene TRBJ1-1; 7 nucleotides match TRBD1. The V gene end was trimmed by 5 bases and the J gene end by 5 bases; junction bases not matched to a gene: 5. The CDR3 consists of 13 residues. Germline V CDR1 and CDR2: SNHLY, FYNNEI.

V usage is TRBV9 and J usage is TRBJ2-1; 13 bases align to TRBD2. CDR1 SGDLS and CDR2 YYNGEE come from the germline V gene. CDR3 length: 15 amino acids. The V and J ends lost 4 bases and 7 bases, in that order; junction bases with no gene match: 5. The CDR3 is CASSTSGGALNEQFF. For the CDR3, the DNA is TGTGCCAGCAGCACTAGCGGGGGGGCGTTAAATGAGCAGTTCTTC.

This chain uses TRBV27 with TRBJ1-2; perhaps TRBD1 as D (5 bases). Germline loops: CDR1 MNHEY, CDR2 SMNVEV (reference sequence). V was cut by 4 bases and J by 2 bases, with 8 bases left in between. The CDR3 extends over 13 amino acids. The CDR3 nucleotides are TGTGCCAGCAGTTCGGGACCGAACTATGGCTACACCTTC. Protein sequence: CASSSGPNYGYTF.

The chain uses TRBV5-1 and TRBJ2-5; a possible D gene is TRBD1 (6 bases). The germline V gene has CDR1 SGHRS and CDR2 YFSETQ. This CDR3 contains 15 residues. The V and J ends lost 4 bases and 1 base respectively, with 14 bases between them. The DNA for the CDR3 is TGCGCCAGCAGCCCTAAACAGGGCCCCCAAGAGACCCAGTACTTC. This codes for CASSPKQGPQETQYF.

The CDR3 sequence is CASNFRRGDNEKLFF. CDR3 coding DNA: TGTGCCAGCAATTTTAGGAGAGGGGATAATGAAAAACTGTTTTTT. The chain employs TRBV2 and TRBJ1-4, with D perhaps matching TRBD1 (5 bases). CDR3 size: 15 residues. V was clipped by 7 bases and J by 4 bases, with 16 bases between them. Germline V gene data show CDR1 as SNHLY and CDR2 as FYNNEI.

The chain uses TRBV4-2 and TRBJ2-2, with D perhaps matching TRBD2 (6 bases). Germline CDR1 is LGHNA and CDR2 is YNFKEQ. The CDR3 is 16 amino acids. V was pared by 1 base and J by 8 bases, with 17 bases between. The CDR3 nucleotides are TGTGCCAGCAGCCAAGGGGTAGGACTATCGGGTGGGGAGCTGTTTTTT. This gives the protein CASSQGVGLSGGELFF.

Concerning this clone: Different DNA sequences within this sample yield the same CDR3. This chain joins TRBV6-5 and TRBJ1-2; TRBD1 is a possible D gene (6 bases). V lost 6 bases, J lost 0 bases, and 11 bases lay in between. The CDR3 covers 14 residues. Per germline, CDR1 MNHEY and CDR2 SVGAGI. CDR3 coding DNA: TGTGCCAGCAGCCGCGACAGGACTAACTATGGCTACACCTTC. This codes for CASSRDRTNYGYTF.

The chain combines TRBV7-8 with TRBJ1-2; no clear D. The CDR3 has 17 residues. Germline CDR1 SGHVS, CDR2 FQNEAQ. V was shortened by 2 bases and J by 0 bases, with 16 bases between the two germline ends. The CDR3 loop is CASSLPRTFGPNYGYTF. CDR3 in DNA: TGTGCCAGCAGCTTACCCCGGACTTTTGGGCCTAACTATGGCTACACCTTC. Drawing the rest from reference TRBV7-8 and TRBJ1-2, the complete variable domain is GAGVSQSPRYKVAKRGQDVALRCDPISGHVSLFWYQQALGQGPEFLTYFQNEAQLDKSGLPSDRFFAERPEGSVSTLKIQRTQQEDSAVYLCASSLPRTFGPNYGYTFGSGTRLTVV.

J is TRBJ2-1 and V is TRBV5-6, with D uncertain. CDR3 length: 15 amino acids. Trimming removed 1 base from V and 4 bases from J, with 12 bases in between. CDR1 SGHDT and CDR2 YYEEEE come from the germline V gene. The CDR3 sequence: CASSLRSGAYNEQFF. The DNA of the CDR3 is TGTGCCAGCAGCTTGAGGTCAGGTGCTTACAATGAGCAGTTCTTC.

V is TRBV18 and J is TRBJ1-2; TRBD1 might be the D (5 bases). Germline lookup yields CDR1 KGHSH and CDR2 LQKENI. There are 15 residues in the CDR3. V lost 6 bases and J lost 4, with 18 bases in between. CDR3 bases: TGTGCCAGCTCCCCCGGACAAACAATCACCTATGGCTACACCTTC. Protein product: CASSPGQTITYGYTF.

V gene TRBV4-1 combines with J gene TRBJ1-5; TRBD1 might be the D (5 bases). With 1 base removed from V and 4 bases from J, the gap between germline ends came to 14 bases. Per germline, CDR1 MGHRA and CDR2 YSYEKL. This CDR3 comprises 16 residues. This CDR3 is CASSQARARANQPQHF. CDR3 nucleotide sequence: TGCGCCAGCAGCCAAGCCCGGGCCAGGGCAAATCAGCCCCAGCATTTT.

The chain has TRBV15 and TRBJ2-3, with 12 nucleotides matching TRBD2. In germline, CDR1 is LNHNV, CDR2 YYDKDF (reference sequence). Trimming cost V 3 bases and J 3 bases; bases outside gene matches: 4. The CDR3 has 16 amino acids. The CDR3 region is CATSRVGTSGTDTQYF. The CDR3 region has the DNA TGTGCCACCAGCAGGGTCGGGACTAGCGGGACAGATACGCAGTATTTT.

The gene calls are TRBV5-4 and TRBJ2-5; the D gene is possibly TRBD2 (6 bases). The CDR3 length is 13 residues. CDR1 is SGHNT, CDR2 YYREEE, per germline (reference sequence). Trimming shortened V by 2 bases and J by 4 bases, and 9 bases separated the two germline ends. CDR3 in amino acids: CASSFPGVETQYF. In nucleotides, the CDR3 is TGTGCCAGCAGCTTCCCGGGGGTAGAGACCCAGTACTTC. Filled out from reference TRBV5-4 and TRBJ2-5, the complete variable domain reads ETGVTQSPTHLIKTRGQQVTLRCSSQSGHNTVSWYQQALGQGPQFIFQYYREEENGRGNFPPRFSGLQFPNYSSELNVNALELDDSALYLCASSFPGVETQYFGPGTRLLVL.

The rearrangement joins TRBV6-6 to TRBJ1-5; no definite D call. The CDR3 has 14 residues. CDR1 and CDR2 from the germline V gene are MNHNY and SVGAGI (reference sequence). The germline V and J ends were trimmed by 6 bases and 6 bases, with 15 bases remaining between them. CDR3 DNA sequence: TGTGCCAGCAGACTTTCGGTTGCCAGTCAGCCCCAGCATTTT. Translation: CASRLSVASQPQHF.

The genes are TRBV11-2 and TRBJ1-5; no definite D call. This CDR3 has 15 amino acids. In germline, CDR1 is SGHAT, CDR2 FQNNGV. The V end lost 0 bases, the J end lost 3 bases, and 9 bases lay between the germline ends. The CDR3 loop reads CASSLESGYNQPQHF. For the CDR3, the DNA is TGTGCCAGCAGCTTAGAATCAGGATACAATCAGCCCCAGCATTTT.